This T cell receptor (beta chain) appears in the sequencing data of a study of blood T cell repertoires in COVID-19. Study-wide background: The samples span acute and convalescent COVID-19 from the United States, Italy and Spain. Sample material is recorded as cDNA or gDNA derived from T cells, B-cell-depleted T cells, or PBMCs.

Germline loops: CDR1 LNHDA, CDR2 SQIVND (reference sequence). The V and J ends lost 5 bases and 10 bases, in that order; junction bases with no gene match: 2. The CDR3 has 12 amino acids. Authors' data handling: Reference gene primer amplification gave estimated nucleated cell counts. Clones were sequenced by immunoSEQ multiplex PCR, and TCRdb holds only the in-frame ones, with some missing. V and J calls and clone size are given by that table; D and trimming were obtained from the DNA. The table has roughly 70,000 clones, approximately 81% seen once. What was sequenced was peripheral blood. The TCR was taken from a woman older than 75 with active or convalescent COVID-19. The rearrangement uses TRBV19 and TRBJ2-1, with 10 bases fitting TRBD2. DNA for the CDR3: TGTGCCAGTAGTCCGACTAGCGGGGAGCAGTTCTTC. It yields the protein CASSPTSGEQFF.